This passage covers 32 T cell receptor beta chains from one sample sequenced in a study of T cells after yellow fever vaccination. TCRdb processed the 5' RACE reads anew with MiXCR; each CDR3 protein has one entry. The sample has some 560,000 distinct CDR3 sequences, 15% to 20% seen once. The sequencing used PBMCs, collected 15 days after the yellow fever booster vaccination. These receptor sequences come from a man between 25 and 39 years old who received the YFV17D yellow fever vaccine.

This clonotype was seen only a few times. The chain combines TRBV27 with TRBJ1-2; 9 bases agree with TRBD1. V lost 0 bases and J lost 6; bases outside the gene matches: 2. The CDR3 sequence is 14 residues long. Germline loops: CDR1 MNHEY, CDR2 SMNVEV (reference sequence). The CDR3 nucleotides are TGTGCCAGCAGTTTATCTTACAGGGGGCATGGCTACACCTTC. Its protein is CASSLSYRGHGYTF.

The rearrangement joins TRBV7-2 to TRBJ2-1; 9 positions agree with TRBD1. With 7 bases clipped from V and 5 bases from J, the junction kept 9 bases outside the gene matches. The CDR3 has 15 amino acids. The germline V gene has CDR1 SGHTA and CDR2 FQGNSA. The chain's CDR3 is CASNPGTGHNNEQFF. The CDR3, as DNA: TGTGCCAGCAACCCCGGGACAGGGCACAACAATGAGCAGTTCTTC.

The V gene is TRBV5-1, the J gene TRBJ1-1, with D unclear. The V gene lost 1 base and the J gene lost 0 bases, with 7 bases spanning the gap. CDR1 SGHRS and CDR2 YFSETQ come from the germline V gene. The CDR3 runs 14 residues. The CDR3: CASSLYQMNTEAFF. The CDR3 DNA sequence: TGCGCCAGCAGCTTGTACCAGATGAACACTGAAGCTTTCTTT. Filled out from reference TRBV5-1 and TRBJ1-1, the complete variable domain reads KAGVTQTPRYLIKTRGQQVTLSCSPISGHRSVSWYQQTPGQGLQFLFEYFSETQRNKGNFPGRFSGRQFSNSRSEMNVSTLELGDSALYLCASSLYQMNTEAFFGQGTRLTVV.

The DNA for the CDR3 is TGCGCCAGCAGCCATGGGGACGACACCGGGGAGCTGTTTTTT. Amino acid sequence: CASSHGDDTGELFF. The chain recombines TRBV4-3 with TRBJ2-2; either TRBD1 or TRBD2 may supply D (5 bases each). CDR3 size: 14 residues. V dropped 3 bases and J dropped 3 bases, with 8 bases sitting between them. Per germline, CDR1 LGHNA and CDR2 YSLEER.

The V gene is TRBV20-1, the J gene TRBJ1-2; tentative D call: TRBD1 (5 bases). This CDR3 is 14 amino acids long. Trimming took 1 base from V and 6 from J, leaving 15 bases between them. Germline V gene data show CDR1 as DFQATT and CDR2 as SNEGSKA (reference sequence). CDR3 residues: CSARVIASGHGYTF. CDR3 in DNA: TGCAGTGCTAGAGTGATCGCCTCGGGGCATGGCTACACCTTC.

This clonotype came up a few times. This rearrangement joins TRBV20-1 to TRBJ2-3; the match to TRBD2 covers 13 bases. The V segment lost 5 bases and the J segment 2 bases; nucleotides outside the gene matches: 10. The CDR3 is made up of 17 amino acids. Germline V gene data show CDR1 as DFQATT and CDR2 as SNEGSKA (reference sequence). The CDR3 spells CSAGTTGTSGNTDTQYF. CDR3 DNA sequence: TGCAGTGCTGGAACTACCGGGACTAGCGGGAACACAGATACGCAGTATTTT.

V is TRBV10-3 and J is TRBJ2-7; 14 bases are shared with TRBD2. Germline loops: CDR1 ENHRY, CDR2 SYGVKD. Trimming at V came to 2 bases and at J to 3 bases, leaving 3 bases not matched to a gene. This CDR3 region has 16 residues. The CDR3 DNA follows: TGTGCCATCAGTGAGCTAGGGACTAGCGGGAGCTACGAGCAGTACTTC. This gives the protein CAISELGTSGSYEQYF.

The table lists this clonotype with a few counts. J is TRBJ2-5 and V is TRBV6-1; perhaps D is TRBD1 or TRBD2 (5 bases each). The CDR3 sequence is 13 residues long. The germline V and J ends were trimmed by 11 bases and 3 bases, with 16 bases remaining between them. Germline CDR1 is MNHNS and CDR2 is SASEGT. The CDR3 bases are TGTGCCGGATGGGACCTTGGGGAAGAGACCCAGTACTTC. It codes for CAGWDLGEETQYF.

This clonotype came up a few times. The chain carries TRBV2 and TRBJ2-1; TRBD2 aligns across 8 bases. CDR1 and CDR2 from the germline V gene are SNHLY and FYNNEI. V lost 7 bases and J lost 4; bases outside the gene matches: 3. The CDR3 runs to 13 residues. The CDR3, as DNA: TGTGCCAGCATCACTAGCGGATACAATGAGCAGTTCTTC. This translates into CASITSGYNEQFF.

This clonotype showed up just a few times. The chain combines TRBV30 with TRBJ2-5; D is unresolved. V lost 0 bases and J lost 4, with 3 bases in between. The CDR3 contains 11 residues. Germline loops: CDR1 GTSNPN, CDR2 SVGIG (reference sequence). CDR3 in DNA: TGTGCCTGGAGTGTACCAGAGACCCAGTACTTC. Encoded protein: CAWSVPETQYF.

This clonotype showed up just once. The rearrangement links TRBV7-2 to TRBJ1-1; no reliable D call. The germline V gene has CDR1 SGHTA and CDR2 FQGNSA. The CDR3 sequence is 13 residues long. Trimming shortened V by 5 bases and J by 5 bases, and 12 bases separated the two germline ends. The CDR3 spells CASSHLLSTEAFF. CDR3 nucleotides: TGTGCCAGCAGCCACCTCCTAAGTACTGAAGCTTTCTTT. The full variable domain, in which reference TRBV7-2 and TRBJ1-1 provide the parts outside the CDR3, is GAGVSQSPSNKVTEKGKDVELRCDPISGHTALYWYRQSLGQGLEFLIYFQGNSAPDKSGLPSDRFSAERTGGSVSTLTIQRTQQEDSAVYLCASSHLLSTEAFFGQGTRLTVV.

The gene calls are TRBV6-5 and TRBJ2-7, with D possibly TRBD1 on 6 matching bases. In germline, CDR1 is MNHEY, CDR2 SVGAGI. The CDR3 extends over 14 amino acids. The V end was cut by 2 bases, the J end by 3 bases, with 11 bases between. CDR3 loop: CASSYEQGFYEQYF. The DNA of the CDR3 is TGTGCCAGCAGTTACGAACAGGGTTTCTACGAGCAGTACTTC.

This clonotype was found a few times. The chain uses TRBV20-1 and TRBJ2-5; D ambiguous. Germline lookup yields CDR1 DFQATT and CDR2 SNEGSKA (reference sequence). The V and J ends lost 0 bases and 4 bases respectively, with 12 bases between them. The CDR3 totals 14 residues. The CDR3 spells CSARDQSGRETQYF. CDR3 in DNA: TGCAGTGCTAGAGATCAATCTGGAAGAGAGACCCAGTACTTC.

The chain carries TRBV7-2 and TRBJ2-7, with D hard to call. The V end lost 5 bases, the J end lost 8 bases, and 13 bases lay between the germline ends. The CDR3 contains 12 residues. CDR1 and CDR2 from the germline V gene are SGHTA and FQGNSA. The CDR3 bases are TGTGCCAGCAGCCCCCCCGGCCCCAAGCAGTACTTC. Residues: CASSPPGPKQYF.

The chain carries TRBV12-3 or TRBV12-4 and TRBJ1-5; 8 positions match TRBD1. CDR3 size: 15 residues. Trimming cost V 6 bases and J 3 bases; bases outside gene matches: 7. The CDR3 here is CASSAGTGNNQPQHF. DNA of the CDR3: TGTGCCAGCAGCGCCGGGACAGGAAACAATCAGCCCCAGCATTTT.

The chain joins TRBV20-1 to TRBJ2-5; TRBD2 aligns across 7 bases. CDR3 length: 12 residues. CDR1 is DFQATT, CDR2 SNEGSKA, per germline (reference sequence). The J segment lost 5 bases and the V segment lost 5 bases, leaving 5 bases of the junction unmatched. The CDR3 region is CSAATSAETQYF. The CDR3, as DNA: TGCAGTGCTGCAACTAGCGCCGAGACCCAGTACTTC.

The chain recombines TRBV29-1 with TRBJ2-7; D ambiguous. Between the trimmed V and J ends, which lost 6 bases and 3 bases, there was a span of 12 bases. In germline, CDR1 is SQVTM, CDR2 ANQGSEA. The CDR3 consists of 12 residues. CDR3 sequence: CSVGVSYYEQYF. The CDR3 nucleotides read TGCAGCGTGGGTGTATCTTACTACGAGCAGTACTTC.

The chain uses TRBV24-1 and TRBJ2-1, with 8 bases matching TRBD1. This CDR3 has 14 amino acids. Germline CDR1 KGHDR, CDR2 SFDVKD. J gave up 8 bases and V 7 bases, and 9 bases lay outside the gene matches. CDR3 protein: CATSRGQVSDEQFF. DNA for the CDR3: TGTGCCACCAGCCGGGGACAGGTGTCGGATGAGCAGTTCTTC.

V usage is TRBV28 and J usage is TRBJ1-6, with D possibly being TRBD1 (5 bases). Germline assignment: CDR1 MDHEN and CDR2 SYDVKM. With 5 bases removed from V and 10 bases from J, the gap between germline ends came to 21 bases. The CDR3 is 16 residues long. For the CDR3, the DNA is TGTGCCAGCAGTGAGACCCCGGCGGGAGGGGTATCACCCCTCCACTTT. This gives the protein CASSETPAGGVSPLHF.

A few counts support this clonotype. V is TRBV5-6 and J is TRBJ2-3, with D unresolved. The CDR3 covers 14 residues. CDR1 SGHDT and CDR2 YYEEEE come from the germline V gene. Trimming left V 4 bases short and J 2 bases short, with 11 bases between. The CDR3 reads CASSRDPITDTQYF. The CDR3 region has the DNA TGTGCCAGCAGCAGAGACCCCATCACAGATACGCAGTATTTT.

The genes are TRBV7-2 and TRBJ2-1; D might be TRBD2 (6 bases). V lost 3 bases to trimming and J lost 5 bases, with 11 bases between them. The CDR3 has 14 residues. CDR1 and CDR2 (germline): SGHTA, FQGNSA. The DNA for the CDR3 is TGTGCCAGCAGCTTTGGGGGGTCCCACAATGAGCAGTTCTTC. This encodes CASSFGGSHNEQFF.

The chain has TRBV5-1 and TRBJ2-1; 11 bases are shared with TRBD2. The CDR3 totals 14 residues. The V segment lost 7 bases and the J segment 7 bases; nucleotides outside the gene matches: 7. Germline loops: CDR1 SGHRS, CDR2 YFSETQ. The CDR3 DNA reads TGCGCCAGCGTCGGGACTAGCGGAATAAATGAGCAGTTCTTC. This encodes CASVGTSGINEQFF.

This clonotype showed up just a few times. This chain connects TRBV29-1 to TRBJ2-1; D tentatively reads TRBD1 or TRBD2 (5 bases each). This CDR3 is 16 amino acids long. The V gene's germline CDR1 is SQVTM and CDR2 ANQGSEA. Trimming removed 1 base from V and 8 bases from J, with 21 bases in between. For the CDR3, the DNA is TGCAGCGTTGAAGGGTACCAGGGTGCGTTGGAGGATGAGCAGTTCTTC. This translates into CSVEGYQGALEDEQFF.

This clonotype has a handful of counts. The chain employs TRBV7-2 and TRBJ2-1; D call uncertain. Trimming shortened V by 2 bases and J by 10 bases, and 18 bases separated the two germline ends. The CDR3 has 15 residues. Germline CDR1 and CDR2: SGHTA and FQGNSA. CDR3 bases: TGTGCCAGCAGCTTACTCTTTAATCCTCCCGGGGAGCAGTTCTTC. It yields the protein CASSLLFNPPGEQFF.

The J gene is TRBJ2-7, the V gene TRBV9; TRBD1 might be the D (5 bases). The CDR3 extends over 15 amino acids. V was shortened by 4 bases and J by 4 bases, with 18 bases between the two germline ends. Germline CDR1 and CDR2: SGDLS and YYNGEE. CDR3 in DNA: TGTGCCAGCAGCCCCCGAAATGGGGCCGGGTACGAGCAGTACTTC. Protein: CASSPRNGAGYEQYF.

V and J are TRBV7-8 and TRBJ1-5, with D uncertain. The CDR3 has 14 amino acids. Germline CDR1 reads SGHVS; CDR2 reads FQNEAQ. Between the trimmed V and J ends, which lost 8 bases and 0 bases, there was a span of 11 bases. CDR3 in amino acids: CASSHSVSNQPQHF. In DNA form, the CDR3 reads TGTGCCAGCTCCCACAGTGTTAGCAATCAGCCCCAGCATTTT. Full variable domain (rest looked up from reference TRBV7-8 and TRBJ1-5): GAGVSQSPRYKVAKRGQDVALRCDPISGHVSLFWYQQALGQGPEFLTYFQNEAQLDKSGLPSDRFFAERPEGSVSTLKIQRTQQEDSAVYLCASSHSVSNQPQHFGDGTRLSIL.

This chain connects TRBV6-1 to TRBJ1-1; the match to TRBD1 covers 9 bases. The germline V gene has CDR1 MNHNS and CDR2 SASEGT. The CDR3 covers 15 residues. V was clipped by 5 bases and J by 4 bases; unmatched bases: 8. In nucleotides, the CDR3 is TGTGCCAGCAGTCGCGGACAGGGGAGAGGCACTGAAGCTTTCTTT. Protein product: CASSRGQGRGTEAFF.

The chain links TRBV19 to TRBJ1-5; D is unresolved. This CDR3 has 12 residues. CDR1 and CDR2 from the germline V gene are LNHDA and SQIVND (reference sequence). V lost 5 bases and J 11 bases, leaving 13 bases between the germline ends. DNA of the CDR3: TGTGCCAGTAGTGGTAGGCGGCACACCCAGCATTTT. It specifies CASSGRRHTQHF.

V gene TRBV2 combines with J gene TRBJ2-5; the D gene is possibly TRBD2 (5 bases). The CDR3 has 16 amino acids. Germline loops: CDR1 SNHLY, CDR2 FYNNEI. Trimming stripped 4 bases from V and 5 bases from J, with 20 bases between. CDR3 DNA: TGTGCCAGCAGTGCCGACGGAGGCGTTCTGGGGGAGACCCAGTACTTC. This gives the protein CASSADGGVLGETQYF.

This clonotype has only a few counts. The V and J genes are TRBV5-1 and TRBJ2-7, with D perhaps TRBD1 or TRBD2 (5 bases each). Trimming pared 0 bases from V and 3 bases from J, leaving 10 bases between. Germline V lookup: CDR1 SGHRS, CDR2 YFSETQ. The CDR3 totals 14 residues. CDR3 sequence reads: CASSLDGGNYEQYF. The CDR3, as DNA: TGCGCCAGCAGCTTGGATGGGGGAAACTACGAGCAGTACTTC.

Only a few counts were recorded for this clonotype. The chain uses TRBV20-1 and TRBJ2-7, with TRBD1 as a possible D gene (5 bases). Germline assignment: CDR1 DFQATT and CDR2 SNEGSKA (reference sequence). V was cut by 5 bases and J by 5 bases, with 16 bases left in between. The CDR3 sequence is 13 residues long. Written as DNA, the CDR3 is TGCAGTGCTCCTTCCAGGGTGATGGACGAGCAGTACTTC. Residues: CSAPSRVMDEQYF.

This chain connects TRBV20-1 to TRBJ2-5; 9 nucleotides line up with TRBD2. With 0 bases clipped from V and 5 bases from J, the junction kept 7 bases outside the gene matches. The CDR3 is 15 amino acids. Per the germline V gene, CDR1 is DFQATT and CDR2 is SNEGSKA (reference sequence). The CDR3, as DNA: TGCAGTGCTAGAGATCAGCTAGCGGGACGGGAGACCCAGTACTTC. Translation: CSARDQLAGRETQYF.